The 9 T cell receptor beta chains in this list originate from one sample, sequenced in a study of spatial heterogeneity in lung cancer. As to time point: sample taken at primary tumor resection. The authors sequenced whole RNA from tumor, nontumor lung or frozen PBMC without sorting. TCRdb re-analysed the 5' RACE reads in MiXCR, keeping a single row per CDR3 protein. Altogether tens of thousands of distinct CDR3 sequences are present, about 4.9% being singletons, with the ten largest covering about a third. The sequences come from PBMCs, collected at surgery. These receptors were collected from a male donor with early-stage non-small cell lung cancer.

This clonotype has ten or more counts. This chain uses TRBV7-3 with TRBJ2-5; 10 bases are shared with TRBD2. Germline lookup yields CDR1 SGHTA and CDR2 FQGTGA. Unmatched junction bases numbered 7, after V lost 2 bases and J lost 4 bases. This CDR3 contains 16 residues. CDR3 sequence reads: CASSLGIAGGSETQYF. DNA of the CDR3: TGTGCCAGCAGCTTAGGGATAGCGGGGGGATCAGAGACCCAGTACTTC.

This clonotype showed up many times. The chain's CDR3 is CASSLGQGSYNEQFF. The CDR3 DNA follows: TGCGCCAGCAGCTTGGGACAGGGGAGCTACAATGAGCAGTTCTTC. The V gene is TRBV5-1, the J gene TRBJ2-1, with 8 bases matching TRBD1. CDR3 length: 15 residues. V lost 0 bases, J lost 3 bases, and 2 bases stayed unmatched. Germline assignment: CDR1 SGHRS and CDR2 YFSETQ.

This clonotype was picked up many times. The chain couples TRBV7-2 to TRBJ2-7, with TRBD1 matching 10 bases. The CDR3 length is 13 residues. Unmatched junction bases numbered 3, after V lost 5 bases and J lost 5 bases. Germline CDR1 SGHTA, CDR2 FQGNSA. The DNA for the CDR3 is TGTGCCAGCAGCACGGGACAGGGGAACGAGCAGTACTTC. This translates into CASSTGQGNEQYF.

This clonotype showed up many times. The J gene is TRBJ2-7, the V gene TRBV4-3, with D unclear. Germline CDR1 LGHNA, CDR2 YSLEER. The CDR3 contains 14 residues. Trimming pared 0 bases from V and 4 bases from J, leaving 10 bases between. The CDR3 loop is CASSQDLLYYEQYF. In nucleotides, the CDR3 is TGCGCCAGCAGCCAAGATTTGCTATATTACGAGCAGTACTTC.

This clonotype was found many times. This chain joins TRBV29-1 and TRBJ2-1, with 8 positions matching TRBD2. V shed 5 bases and J 4 bases; nucleotides not matched to a gene: 4. The germline V gene has CDR1 SQVTM and CDR2 ANQGSEA. This CDR3 is built from 13 residues. This CDR3 is CSVPGGQYNEQFF. In DNA, the CDR3 is TGCAGCGTTCCGGGGGGGCAATACAATGAGCAGTTCTTC.

This clonotype was counted only a few times. V gene TRBV7-6 combines with J gene TRBJ1-3; 9 bases agree with TRBD1. V lost 5 bases to trimming and J lost 6 bases; unmatched junction nucleotides: 20. The length of the CDR3 is 19 residues. In germline, CDR1 is SGHVS, CDR2 FNYEAQ. The CDR3 reads CASSAAGTGKDGPLNTIYF. The CDR3 DNA reads as TGTGCCAGCAGCGCAGCCGGGACAGGGAAGGACGGTCCTCTAAACACCATATATTTT.

This clonotype was recorded at least ten times. This chain connects TRBV20-1 to TRBJ2-3; D gene ambiguous. The V gene lost 4 bases and the J gene lost 5 bases, with 16 bases spanning the gap. CDR3 size: 14 residues. Germline V gene sequence: CDR1 DFQATT, CDR2 SNEGSKA (reference sequence). CDR3 amino acids: CSAIPPSEVDTQYF. DNA for the CDR3: TGCAGTGCTATCCCCCCTTCTGAAGTAGATACGCAGTATTTT.

This clonotype was seen only a few times. V gene TRBV18 combines with J gene TRBJ2-1; D is perhaps TRBD2 (5 bases). Trimming removed 3 bases at V and 7 bases at J, with 10 bases between. There are 13 residues in the CDR3. CDR1 is KGHSH and CDR2 is LQKENI in the germline V gene. The CDR3, as DNA: TGTGCCAGCTCACCGGAGGAGATTAATGAGCAGTTCTTC. Translating gives CASSPEEINEQFF.

This clonotype showed up many times. This rearrangement joins TRBV27 to TRBJ1-2; D gene unclear. CDR3 length: 12 residues. V was pared by 6 bases and J by 2 bases, with 7 bases between. Germline lookup yields CDR1 MNHEY and CDR2 SMNVEV (reference sequence). This CDR3 reads CASSGPNYGYTF. The CDR3 DNA reads as TGTGCCAGCAGCGGACCGAACTATGGCTACACCTTC.